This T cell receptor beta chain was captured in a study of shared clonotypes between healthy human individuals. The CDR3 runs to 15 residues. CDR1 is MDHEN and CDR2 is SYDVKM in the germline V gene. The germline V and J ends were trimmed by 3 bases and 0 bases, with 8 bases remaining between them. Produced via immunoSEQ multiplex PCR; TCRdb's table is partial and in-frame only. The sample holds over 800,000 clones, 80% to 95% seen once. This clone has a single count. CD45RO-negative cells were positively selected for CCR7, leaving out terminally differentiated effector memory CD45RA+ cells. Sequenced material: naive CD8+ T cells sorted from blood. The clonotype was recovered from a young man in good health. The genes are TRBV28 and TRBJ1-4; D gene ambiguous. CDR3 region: CASSFSGATNEKLFF. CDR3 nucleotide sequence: TGTGCCAGCAGTTTCTCAGGAGCAACTAATGAAAAACTGTTTTTT.